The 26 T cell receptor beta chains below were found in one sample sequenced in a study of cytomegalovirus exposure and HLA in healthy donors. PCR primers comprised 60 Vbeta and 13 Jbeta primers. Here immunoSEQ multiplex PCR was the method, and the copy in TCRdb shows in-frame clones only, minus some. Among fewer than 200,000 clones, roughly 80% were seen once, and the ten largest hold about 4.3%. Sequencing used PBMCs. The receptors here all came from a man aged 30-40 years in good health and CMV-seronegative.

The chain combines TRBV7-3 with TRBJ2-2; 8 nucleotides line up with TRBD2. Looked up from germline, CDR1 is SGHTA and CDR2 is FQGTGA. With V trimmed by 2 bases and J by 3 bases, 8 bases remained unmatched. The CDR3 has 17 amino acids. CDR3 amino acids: CASSLQGTSSYTGELFF. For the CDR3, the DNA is TGTGCCAGCAGCTTACAAGGGACTAGTTCCTACACCGGGGAGCTGTTTTTT. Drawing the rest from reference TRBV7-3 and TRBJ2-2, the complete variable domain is GAGVSQTPSNKVTEKGKYVELRCDPISGHTALYWYRQSLGQGPEFLIYFQGTGAADDSGLPNDRFFAVRPEGSVSTLKIQRTERGDSAVYLCASSLQGTSSYTGELFFGEGSRLTVL.

This CDR3 is CSVRSINEQFF. The CDR3 nucleotides are TGCAGCGTGCGTTCGATCAATGAGCAGTTCTTC. The J gene is TRBJ2-1, the V gene TRBV29-1, with no clear D. Trimming pared 6 bases from V and 6 bases from J, leaving 9 bases between. CDR1 and CDR2 (germline): SQVTM, ANQGSEA. The CDR3 sequence is 11 residues long.

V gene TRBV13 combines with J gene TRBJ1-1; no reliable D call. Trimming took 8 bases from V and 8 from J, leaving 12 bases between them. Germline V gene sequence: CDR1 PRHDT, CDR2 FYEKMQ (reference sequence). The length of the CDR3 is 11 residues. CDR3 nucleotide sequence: TGTGCCAGCTGGGCTGTTCGAGAAGCTTTCTTT. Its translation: CASWAVREAFF.

The CDR3: CAWSSLSTVSYNEQFF. CDR3 sequence (DNA): TGTGCCTGGAGTTCCCTTTCGACTGTCTCCTACAATGAGCAGTTCTTC. The rearrangement uses TRBV30 and TRBJ2-1; no clear D gene. The CDR3 extends over 16 amino acids. Germline V lookup: CDR1 GTSNPN, CDR2 SVGIG (reference sequence). The V end lost 2 bases, the J end lost 0 bases, and 14 bases lay between the germline ends.

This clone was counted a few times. CDR3 loop: CASSLRGEDEQFF. In DNA form, the CDR3 reads TGTGCCAGCAGCTTACGGGGTGAGGATGAGCAGTTCTTC. The chain has TRBV7-9 and TRBJ2-1, with TRBD2 as a possible D gene (5 bases). Trimming cost V 2 bases and J 8 bases, with 10 bases left between them. The V gene's germline CDR1 is SEHNR and CDR2 FQNEAQ (reference sequence). The CDR3 runs to 13 residues.

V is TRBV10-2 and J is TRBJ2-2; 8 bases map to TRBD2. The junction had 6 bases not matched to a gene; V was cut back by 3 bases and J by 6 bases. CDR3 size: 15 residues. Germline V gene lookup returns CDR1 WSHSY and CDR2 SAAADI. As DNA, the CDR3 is TGCGCCAGCAGTGAAGGACTAGCAGGAGCCGGGGAGCTGTTTTTT. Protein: CASSEGLAGAGELFF.

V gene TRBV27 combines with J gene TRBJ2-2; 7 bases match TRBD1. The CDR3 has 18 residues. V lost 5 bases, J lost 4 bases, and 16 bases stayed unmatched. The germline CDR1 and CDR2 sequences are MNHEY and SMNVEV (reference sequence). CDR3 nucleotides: TGTGCCAGCAGTCAGCCCCGGGACAGCGCTGTGAGCACCGGGGAGCTGTTTTTT. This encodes CASSQPRDSAVSTGELFF.

The CDR3 reads CASSPRRTSYEQYF. In DNA form, the CDR3 reads TGTGCCAGCAGCCCCCGGAGGACTAGCTACGAGCAGTACTTC. This sequence joins TRBV7-2 and TRBJ2-7; 7 positions agree with TRBD2. CDR1 is SGHTA, CDR2 FQGNSA, per germline. The CDR3 runs to 14 residues. V shed 5 bases, J shed 3 bases, and the junction held 7 bases outside the gene matches.

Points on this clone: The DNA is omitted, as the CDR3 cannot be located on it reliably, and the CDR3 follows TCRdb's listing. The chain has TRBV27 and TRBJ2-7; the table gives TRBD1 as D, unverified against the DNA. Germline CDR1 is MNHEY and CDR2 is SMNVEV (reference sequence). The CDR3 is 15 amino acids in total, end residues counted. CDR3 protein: CASSTSGTGSYEQYF.

The CDR3 DNA reads TGTGCCAGCAGTTTTTCTCCGGTAGCGTCCTCCTACGAGCAGTACTTC. Translation: CASSFSPVASSYEQYF. The V and J genes are TRBV28 and TRBJ2-7, with D possibly being TRBD2 (5 bases). The CDR3 is 16 residues long. The germline CDR1 and CDR2 sequences are MDHEN and SYDVKM. V was cut by 3 bases and J by 0 bases, with 15 bases left in between.

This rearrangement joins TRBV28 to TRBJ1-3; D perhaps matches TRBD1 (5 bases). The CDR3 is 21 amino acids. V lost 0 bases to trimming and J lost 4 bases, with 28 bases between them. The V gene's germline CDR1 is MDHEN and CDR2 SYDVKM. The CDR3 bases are TGTGCCAGCAGTTTATGCACAGGCTCGCCCCTCTGCCCGTCGGAAGGAAACACCATATATTTT. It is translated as CASSLCTGSPLCPSEGNTIYF.

The CDR3 DNA reads TGTGCCAGCAGGATGGGACAGATAATCAATGAGCAGTTCTTC. It specifies CASRMGQIINEQFF. The chain has TRBV2 and TRBJ2-1, with TRBD1 matching 7 bases. Trimming removed 6 bases from V and 6 bases from J; junction bases left unmatched: 8. The CDR3 runs to 14 residues. Germline CDR1 reads SNHLY; CDR2 reads FYNNEI.

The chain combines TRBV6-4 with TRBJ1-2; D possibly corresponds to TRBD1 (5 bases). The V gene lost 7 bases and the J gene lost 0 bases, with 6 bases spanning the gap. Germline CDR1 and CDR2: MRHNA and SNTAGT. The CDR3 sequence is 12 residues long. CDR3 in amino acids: CASTGANYGYTF. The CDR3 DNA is TGTGCCAGCACGGGGGCTAACTATGGCTACACCTTC.

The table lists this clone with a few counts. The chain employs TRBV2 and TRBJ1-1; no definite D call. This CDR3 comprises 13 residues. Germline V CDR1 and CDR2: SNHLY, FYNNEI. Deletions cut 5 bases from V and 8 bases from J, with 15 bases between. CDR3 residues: CASSLSREREAFF. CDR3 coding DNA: TGTGCCAGCAGTCTTTCCCGGGAGAGGGAAGCTTTCTTT.

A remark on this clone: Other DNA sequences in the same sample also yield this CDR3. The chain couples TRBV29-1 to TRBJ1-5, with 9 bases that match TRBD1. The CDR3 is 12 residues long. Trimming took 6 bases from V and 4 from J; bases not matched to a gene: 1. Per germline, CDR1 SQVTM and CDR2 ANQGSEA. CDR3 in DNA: TGCAGCGTGGGACAGGGTAATCAGCCCCAGCATTTT. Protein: CSVGQGNQPQHF.

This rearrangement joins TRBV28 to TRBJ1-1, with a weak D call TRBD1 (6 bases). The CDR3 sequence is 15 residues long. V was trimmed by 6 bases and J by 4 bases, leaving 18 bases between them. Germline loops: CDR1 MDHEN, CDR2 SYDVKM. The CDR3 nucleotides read TGTGCCAGCAGCTCAGGACAGACCCTGGGCACTGAAGCTTTCTTT. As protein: CASSSGQTLGTEAFF.

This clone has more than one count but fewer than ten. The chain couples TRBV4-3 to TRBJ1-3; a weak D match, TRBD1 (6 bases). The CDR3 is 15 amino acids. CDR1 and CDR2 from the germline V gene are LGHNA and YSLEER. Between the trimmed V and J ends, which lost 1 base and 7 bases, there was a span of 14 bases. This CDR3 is CASSQGQGPRNTIYF. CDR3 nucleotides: TGCGCCAGCAGCCAAGGTCAGGGGCCTCGGAACACCATATATTTT.

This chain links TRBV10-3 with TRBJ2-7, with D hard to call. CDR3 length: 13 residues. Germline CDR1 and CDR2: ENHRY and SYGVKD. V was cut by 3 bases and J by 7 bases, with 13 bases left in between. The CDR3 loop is CAISESHPIEQYF. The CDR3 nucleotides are TGTGCCATCAGTGAATCCCACCCTATAGAGCAGTACTTC.

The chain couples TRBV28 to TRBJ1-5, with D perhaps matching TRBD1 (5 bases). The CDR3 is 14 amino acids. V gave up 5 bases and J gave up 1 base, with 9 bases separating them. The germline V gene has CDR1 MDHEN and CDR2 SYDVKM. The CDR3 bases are TGTGCCAGCAGTCTGCGGGGGAGCAATCAGCCCCAGCATTTT. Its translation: CASSLRGSNQPQHF.

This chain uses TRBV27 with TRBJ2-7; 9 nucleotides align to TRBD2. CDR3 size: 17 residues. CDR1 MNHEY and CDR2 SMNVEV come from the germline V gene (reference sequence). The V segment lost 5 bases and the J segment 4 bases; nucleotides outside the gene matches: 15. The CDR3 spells CASSHQGVAGVGYEQYF. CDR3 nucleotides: TGTGCCAGCAGTCATCAAGGGGTAGCGGGAGTGGGTTACGAGCAGTACTTC.

The CDR3 DNA reads as TGTGCCACCAGCAGCGGGACAGGGAACACTGAAGCTTTCTTT. It is translated as CATSSGTGNTEAFF. V is TRBV15 and J is TRBJ1-1, with 8 positions matching TRBD1. The CDR3 has 14 amino acids. Trimming removed 3 bases from V and 1 base from J; junction bases left unmatched: 1. Looked up from germline, CDR1 is LNHNV and CDR2 is YYDKDF (reference sequence).

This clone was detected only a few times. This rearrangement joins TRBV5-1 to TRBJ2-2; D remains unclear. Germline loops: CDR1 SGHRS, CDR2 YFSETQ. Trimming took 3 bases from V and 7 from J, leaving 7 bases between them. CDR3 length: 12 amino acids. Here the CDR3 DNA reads TGCGCCAGCAGCTCCCAATTCGGGGAGCTGTTTTTT. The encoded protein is CASSSQFGELFF.

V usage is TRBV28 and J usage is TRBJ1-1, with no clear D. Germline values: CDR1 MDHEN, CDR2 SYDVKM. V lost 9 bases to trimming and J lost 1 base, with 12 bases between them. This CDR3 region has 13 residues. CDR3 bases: TGTGCCAGTAGCCGCCAGCCGAACACTGAAGCTTTCTTT. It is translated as CASSRQPNTEAFF.

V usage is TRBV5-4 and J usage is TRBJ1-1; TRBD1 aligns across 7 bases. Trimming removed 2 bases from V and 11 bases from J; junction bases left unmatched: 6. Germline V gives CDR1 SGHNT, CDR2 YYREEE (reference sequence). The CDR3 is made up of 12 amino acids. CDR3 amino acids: CASSFKGQLAFF. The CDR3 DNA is TGTGCCAGCAGCTTTAAGGGACAGCTTGCTTTCTTT.

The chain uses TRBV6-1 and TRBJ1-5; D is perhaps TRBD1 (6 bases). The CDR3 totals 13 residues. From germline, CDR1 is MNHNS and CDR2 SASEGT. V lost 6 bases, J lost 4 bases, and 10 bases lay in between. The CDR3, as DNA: TGTGCCAGCAGGGGACACCTTAATCAGCCCCAGCATTTT. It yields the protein CASRGHLNQPQHF.

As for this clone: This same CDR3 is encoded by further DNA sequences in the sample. The CDR3 protein is CSVVGTGSYEQYF. The DNA for the CDR3 is TGCAGCGTTGTGGGGACAGGTTCCTACGAGCAGTACTTC. The chain couples TRBV29-1 to TRBJ2-7, with 8 bases identical to TRBD1. CDR1 and CDR2 from the germline V gene are SQVTM and ANQGSEA. This CDR3 spans 13 amino acids. J was trimmed by 1 base and V by 4 bases; bases with no gene match: 3.